One and the same sample provided the 17 T cell receptor beta chains below, sequenced in a study of blood T cells in healthy people across ages. The second PCR ran roughly 6 to 11 cycles with a sample-barcoded 5' primer and J-beta primers. One entry per CDR3 protein, called by TCRdb with MiXCR from the 5' RACE reads. The sample has about 680,000 distinct CDR3 sequences, around 45% seen once. Material for sequencing was blood. The receptor source for this set is a woman aged 55-69 years in good health.

The rearrangement joins TRBV18 to TRBJ2-7; D could derive from TRBD1 or TRBD2 (6 bases each). This CDR3 spans 15 amino acids. Germline values: CDR1 KGHSH, CDR2 LQKENI. V lost 3 bases to trimming and J lost 7 bases, with 19 bases between them. As DNA, the CDR3 is TGTGCCAGCTCACCTGACATCTCAGGGGCGGGGGAGCAGTACTTC. It encodes CASSPDISGAGEQYF.

J is TRBJ2-1 and V is TRBV5-1, with D possibly matching TRBD1 (5 bases). Judging by the DNA end, TRBJ2-7 fits better; the J call may be wrong. Germline CDR1 and CDR2: SGHRS and YFSETQ. This CDR3 is 15 amino acids long. CDR3 sequence (DNA): TGCGCCAGCAGCTTGAGTCAGCCTGGGGCTTACGAGCAGTACTTC. Translated: CASSLSQPGAYEQYF.

The rearrangement uses TRBV24-1 and TRBJ2-1; 10 bases match TRBD2. Germline trimming cut 5 bases from V and 14 bases from J; bases unmatched to any gene: 14. The CDR3 has 15 residues. Per the germline V gene, CDR1 is KGHDR and CDR2 is SFDVKD. CDR3 protein: CATSAPEREGPKKFF. CDR3 DNA: TGTGCCACCAGTGCCCCAGAGCGGGAGGGCCCTAAAAAGTTCTTC.

This clonotype has just a few counts. This sequence joins TRBV7-2 and TRBJ2-5; TRBD1 agrees at 10 bases. The last part of the DNA fits TRBJ2-7 better; the J call may be wrong. From germline, CDR1 is SGHTA and CDR2 FQGNSA. The length of the CDR3 is 14 residues. CDR3 sequence reads: CASSLVTGGNEQYF. The CDR3 region has the DNA TGTGCCAGCAGCTTAGTGACAGGGGGCAACGAGCAGTACTTC.

This clonotype was seen a handful of times. This chain links TRBV9 with TRBJ2-1, with D possibly matching TRBD2 (7 bases). CDR3 length: 15 residues. The germline CDR1 and CDR2 sequences are SGDLS and YYNGEE. Trimming left V 0 bases short and J 3 bases short, with 10 bases between. For the CDR3, the DNA is TGTGCCAGCAGCGTAGTAGGGGGGGGCTACAATGAGCAGTTCTTC. It specifies CASSVVGGGYNEQFF.

DNA of the CDR3: TGTGCCAGCAGCTTAGGGCGGTTAGCCTACAATGAGCAGTTCTTC. It encodes CASSLGRLAYNEQFF. The chain couples TRBV7-2 to TRBJ2-1, with D unresolved. The V gene lost 1 base and the J gene lost 2 bases, with 9 bases spanning the gap. Germline CDR1 is SGHTA and CDR2 is FQGNSA. The CDR3 is 15 amino acids.

This clonotype came up a few times. The genes are TRBV9 and TRBJ2-3, with D maybe TRBD2 (5 bases). CDR1 and CDR2 (germline): SGDLS, YYNGEE. This CDR3 comprises 17 residues. V was trimmed by 6 bases and J by 1 base, leaving 21 bases between them. CDR3 sequence reads: CASTQSGAKGGTDTQYF. CDR3 nucleotides: TGTGCCAGCACCCAATCCGGCGCTAAGGGAGGCACAGATACGCAGTATTTT.

The chain combines TRBV7-9 with TRBJ2-1; 7 nucleotides agree with TRBD2. V trimming: 9 bases; J trimming: 3 bases; junction bases outside the gene matches: 11. CDR3 length: 15 residues. CDR1 SEHNR and CDR2 FQNEAQ come from the germline V gene (reference sequence). This CDR3 reads CARSPERGLYNEQFF. DNA of the CDR3: TGTGCCAGGAGCCCAGAGCGGGGCCTCTACAATGAGCAGTTCTTC.

This clonotype came up a few times. The chain employs TRBV20-1 and TRBJ2-7, with 9 bases fitting TRBD2. The CDR3 sequence is 13 residues long. The germline V gene encodes CDR1 DFQATT and CDR2 SNEGSKA (reference sequence). The V gene end was trimmed by 6 bases and the J gene end by 3 bases; junction bases not matched to a gene: 6. CDR3 amino acids: CSAPGLARYEQYF. DNA of the CDR3: TGCAGTGCGCCGGGACTAGCCCGCTACGAGCAGTACTTC.

J is TRBJ2-5 and V is TRBV27; 11 nucleotides line up with TRBD1. CDR3 length: 15 amino acids. Germline V gene sequence: CDR1 MNHEY, CDR2 SMNVEV (reference sequence). V trimming: 5 bases; J trimming: 5 bases; junction bases outside the gene matches: 7. CDR3 DNA sequence: TGTGCCAGCAGTGAACGGACAGGGGGCTATGAGACCCAGTACTTC. It specifies CASSERTGGYETQYF.

The chain links TRBV20-1 to TRBJ2-7; tentative D call: TRBD2 (5 bases). The CDR3 has 14 amino acids. Germline V gene lookup returns CDR1 DFQATT and CDR2 SNEGSKA (reference sequence). Trimming cost V 7 bases and J 0 bases, with 16 bases left between them. The CDR3, as DNA: TGCAGTGTTTCCACAGCGGTAAGCTCCTACGAGCAGTACTTC. Its translation is CSVSTAVSSYEQYF.

The rearrangement links TRBV3-1 to TRBJ1-6; D might be TRBD1 (6 bases). The CDR3 is 17 residues long. V lost 4 bases and J lost 10, with 23 bases in between. The V gene's germline CDR1 is LGHDT and CDR2 YNNKEL (reference sequence). In nucleotides, the CDR3 is TGTGCCAGCAGCCGGAAACCCGTACAGGGAGGGGGATCACCCCTCCACTTT. As protein: CASSRKPVQGGGSPLHF. The full variable domain, rest sourced from reference TRBV3-1 and TRBJ1-6, is DTAVSQTPKYLVTQMGNDKSIKCEQNLGHDTMYWYKQDSKKFLKIMFSYNNKELIINETVPNRFSPKSPDKAHLNLHINSLELGDSAVYFCASSRKPVQGGGSPLHFGNGTRLTVT.

The chain has TRBV14 and TRBJ1-5, with TRBD1 matching 7 bases. The ends lost 4 bases at V and 3 bases at J; junction bases unmatched: 12. Germline CDR1 SGHDN, CDR2 FVKESK. CDR3 length: 17 amino acids. In DNA form, the CDR3 reads TGTGCCAGCAGCCCGTACGACAGGGTGAGGGTCAATCAGCCCCAGCATTTT. As protein: CASSPYDRVRVNQPQHF.

Notes on this clonotype: The junction does not match germline at one end; this may be a read error. The rearrangement joins TRBV4-3 to TRBJ2-1; 7 bases are a match to TRBD1. The CDR3 is 15 residues long. Germline-derived CDR1 and CDR2 are LGHNA and YSLEER. The CDR3 coding sequence is TGCGCCAGCAGTCAAGGGGGACAGCGTAGCGATGAGCAGTTCTTC. The encoded protein is CASSQGGQRSDEQFF.

This sequence joins TRBV14 and TRBJ2-1, with TRBD2 identical over 7 bases. The ends lost 1 base at V and 0 bases at J; junction bases unmatched: 3. The CDR3 is made up of 16 amino acids. The germline CDR1 and CDR2 sequences are SGHDN and FVKESK. CDR3 nucleotides: TGTGCCAGCAGCCAAGGGGGAGGGTACTCCTACAATGAGCAGTTCTTC. This encodes CASSQGGGYSYNEQFF.

A few counts support this clonotype. CDR3 sequence reads: CASSVGPGQGGYEQYF. In DNA form, the CDR3 reads TGTGCCAGCAGCGTAGGACCGGGACAGGGGGGATACGAGCAGTACTTC. This rearrangement joins TRBV9 to TRBJ2-5, with TRBD1 matching 11 bases. The J call is uncertain, as TRBJ2-7 better fits the DNA end. Germline CDR1 is SGDLS and CDR2 is YYNGEE. CDR3 length equals 16 residues.

For this clonotype: Being one base from a much bigger clone, this may be a read error. V usage is TRBV5-5 and J usage is TRBJ2-5, with 8 bases matching TRBD1. Germline values: CDR1 SGHKS, CDR2 YYEKEE (reference sequence). The V and J ends lost 4 bases and 3 bases, in that order; junction bases with no gene match: 5. CDR3 length equals 14 residues. The CDR3 coding sequence is TGTGCCAGCAGCCTCTGGACAGGGAAAGAGACCCAGTACTTC. It codes for CASSLWTGKETQYF.